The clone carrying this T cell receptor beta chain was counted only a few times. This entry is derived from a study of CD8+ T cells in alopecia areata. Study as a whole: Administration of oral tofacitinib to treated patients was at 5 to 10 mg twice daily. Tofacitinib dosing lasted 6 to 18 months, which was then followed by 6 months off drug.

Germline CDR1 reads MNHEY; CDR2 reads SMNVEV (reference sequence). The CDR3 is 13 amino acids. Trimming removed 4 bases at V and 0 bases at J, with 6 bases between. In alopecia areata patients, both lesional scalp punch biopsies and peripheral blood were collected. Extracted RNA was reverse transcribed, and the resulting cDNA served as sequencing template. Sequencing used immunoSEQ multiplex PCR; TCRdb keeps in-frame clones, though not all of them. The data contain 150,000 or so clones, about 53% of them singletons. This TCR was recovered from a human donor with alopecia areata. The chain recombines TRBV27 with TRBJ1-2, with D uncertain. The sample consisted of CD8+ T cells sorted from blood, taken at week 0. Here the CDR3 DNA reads TGTGCCAGCAGTTCCTTGCCTAACTATGGCTACACCTTC. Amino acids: CASSSLPNYGYTF.